These 6 T cell receptor beta chains were sequenced from one sample in a study of breast tumors, draining lymph nodes, adjacent tissues. TCRdb reanalysed the multiplex PCR reads using MiXCR and keeps one entry per CDR3 protein. In the table there are around 130,000 distinct CDR3 sequences, 21% of which are singletons. Axillary draining lymph nodes of breast cancer patients supplied the node samples. Sequencing was done on a sample of axillary lymph node tissue. All receptors come from a female donor with breast cancer. Some clones in this sample may be carry-over from other donors' samples.

This chain uses TRBV28 with TRBJ1-4; D gene uncertain. The CDR3 covers 11 residues. With 6 bases removed from V and 16 bases from J, the gap between germline ends came to 15 bases. CDR1 is MDHEN, CDR2 SYDVKM, per germline. Here the CDR3 DNA reads TGTGCCAGCAGCCAAAGGACTAATAAGTTTTTT. This encodes CASSQRTNKFF.

The gene calls are TRBV19 and TRBJ1-2, with 9 bases identical to TRBD1. CDR1 LNHDA and CDR2 SQIVND come from the germline V gene (reference sequence). CDR3 length: 16 amino acids. Trimming cost V 6 bases and J 6 bases; bases outside gene matches: 14. The CDR3 protein is CASRRGKQGASHGYTF. The CDR3, as DNA: TGTGCCAGTAGGAGGGGGAAACAGGGGGCGAGCCATGGCTACACCTTC.

This clonotype was recorded a few times. V usage is TRBV6-1 and J usage is TRBJ2-1, with D unresolved. The CDR3 extends over 16 amino acids. Germline CDR1 reads MNHNS; CDR2 reads SASEGT. The V end lost 3 bases, the J end lost 5 bases, and 17 bases lay between the germline ends. The CDR3 spells CASSDLLRAPNNEQFF. CDR3 DNA: TGTGCCAGCAGTGATTTACTTCGGGCCCCCAACAATGAGCAGTTCTTC.

The CDR3 DNA sequence: TGCGCCAGCAGCTCCATTCGGGAGGGCGAGCAGTACTTC. This gives the protein CASSSIREGEQYF. This chain connects TRBV5-1 to TRBJ2-7; 8 nucleotides align to TRBD2. The germline CDR1 and CDR2 sequences are SGHRS and YFSETQ. The CDR3 has 13 residues. V shed 3 bases and J 6 bases; nucleotides not matched to a gene: 5.

This clonotype has only a few counts. The rearrangement uses TRBV10-3 and TRBJ2-3, with D tentatively TRBD2 (6 bases). The CDR3 has 15 residues. Trimming shortened V by 0 bases and J by 8 bases, and 15 bases separated the two germline ends. Germline V gene data show CDR1 as ENHRY and CDR2 as SYGVKD. The chain's CDR3 is CAISESTNGSLTQYF. CDR3 nucleotide sequence: TGTGCCATCAGTGAGTCAACCAACGGGAGTCTTACGCAGTATTTT.

In its sample, this clonotype was seen many times. This chain joins TRBV28 and TRBJ1-2; 9 nucleotides line up with TRBD1. Germline V gene data show CDR1 as MDHEN and CDR2 as SYDVKM. This CDR3 comprises 15 residues. The V segment lost 6 bases and the J segment 2 bases; nucleotides outside the gene matches: 7. The CDR3 sequence is CASSPGGQGNYGYTF. The CDR3 nucleotides are TGTGCCAGCAGCCCCGGAGGACAGGGGAACTATGGCTACACCTTC.